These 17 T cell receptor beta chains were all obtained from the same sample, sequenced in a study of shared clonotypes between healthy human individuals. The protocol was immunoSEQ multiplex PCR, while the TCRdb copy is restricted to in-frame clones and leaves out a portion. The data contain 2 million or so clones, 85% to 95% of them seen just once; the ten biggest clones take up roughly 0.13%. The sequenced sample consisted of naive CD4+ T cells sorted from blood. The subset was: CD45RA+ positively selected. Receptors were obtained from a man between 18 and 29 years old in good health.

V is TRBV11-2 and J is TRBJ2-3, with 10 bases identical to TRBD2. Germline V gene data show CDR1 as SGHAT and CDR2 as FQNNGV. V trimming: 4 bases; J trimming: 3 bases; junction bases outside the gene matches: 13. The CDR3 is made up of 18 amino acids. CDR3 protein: CASSSPQTSGSITDTQYF. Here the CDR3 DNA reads TGTGCCAGCAGCTCCCCTCAGACTAGCGGGTCGATTACAGATACGCAGTATTTT.

For the CDR3, the DNA is TGTGCCAGTAGTACGAACCCAGATCAGCCCCAGCATTTT. It yields the protein CASSTNPDQPQHF. The chain recombines TRBV19 with TRBJ1-5, with D hard to call. CDR1 is LNHDA and CDR2 is SQIVND in the germline V gene (reference sequence). V dropped 4 bases and J dropped 5 bases, with 9 bases sitting between them. The CDR3 totals 13 residues.

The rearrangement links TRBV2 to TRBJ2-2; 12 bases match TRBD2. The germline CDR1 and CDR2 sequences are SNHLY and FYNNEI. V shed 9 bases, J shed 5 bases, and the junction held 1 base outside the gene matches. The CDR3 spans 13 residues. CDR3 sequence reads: CARGTSGTGELFF. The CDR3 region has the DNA TGTGCCAGGGGGACTAGCGGGACCGGGGAGCTGTTTTTT.

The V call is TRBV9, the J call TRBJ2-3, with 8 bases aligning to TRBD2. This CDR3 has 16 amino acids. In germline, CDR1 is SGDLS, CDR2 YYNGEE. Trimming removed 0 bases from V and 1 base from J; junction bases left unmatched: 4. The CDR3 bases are TGTGCCAGCAGCGTAGCTACGACTAGCGGCACAGATACGCAGTATTTT. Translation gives CASSVATTSGTDTQYF. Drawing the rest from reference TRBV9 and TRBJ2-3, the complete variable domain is DSGVTQTPKHLITATGQRVTLRCSPRSGDLSVYWYQQSLDQGLQFLIQYYNGEERAKGNILERFSAQQFPDLHSELNLSSLELGDSALYFCASSVATTSGTDTQYFGPGTRLTVL.

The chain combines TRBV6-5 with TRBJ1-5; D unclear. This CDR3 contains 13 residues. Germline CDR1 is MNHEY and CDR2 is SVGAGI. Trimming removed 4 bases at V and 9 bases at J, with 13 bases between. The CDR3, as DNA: TGTGCCAGCAGTTCCTGGGAGGGAAGGCCCCAGCATTTT. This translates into CASSSWEGRPQHF.

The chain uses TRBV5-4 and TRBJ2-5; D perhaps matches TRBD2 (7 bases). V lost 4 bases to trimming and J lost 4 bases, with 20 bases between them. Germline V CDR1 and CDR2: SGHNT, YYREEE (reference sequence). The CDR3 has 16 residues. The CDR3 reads CASSPMGAGVAETQYF. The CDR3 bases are TGTGCCAGCAGCCCAATGGGGGCGGGAGTAGCAGAGACCCAGTACTTC.

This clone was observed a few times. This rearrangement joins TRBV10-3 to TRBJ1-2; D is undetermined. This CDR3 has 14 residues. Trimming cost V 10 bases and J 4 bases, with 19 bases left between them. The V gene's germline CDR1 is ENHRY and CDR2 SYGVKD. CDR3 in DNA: TGTGCCACCGCGGACCGAGCGGCTGTCTATGGCTACACCTTC. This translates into CATADRAAVYGYTF.

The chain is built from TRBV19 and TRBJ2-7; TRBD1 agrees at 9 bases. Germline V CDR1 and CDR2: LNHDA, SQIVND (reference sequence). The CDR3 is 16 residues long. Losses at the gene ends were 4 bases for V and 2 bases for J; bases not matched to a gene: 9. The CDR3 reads CASSKPGTGSTYEQYF. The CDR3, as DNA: TGTGCCAGTAGTAAACCCGGGACAGGGTCTACCTACGAGCAGTACTTC.

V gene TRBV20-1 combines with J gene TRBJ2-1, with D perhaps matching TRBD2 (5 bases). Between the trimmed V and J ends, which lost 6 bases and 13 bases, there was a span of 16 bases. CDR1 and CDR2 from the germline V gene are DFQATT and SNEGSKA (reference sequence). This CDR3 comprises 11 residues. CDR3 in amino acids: CSAMDLPLQFF. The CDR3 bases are TGCAGTGCGATGGACTTACCCCTCCAGTTCTTC.

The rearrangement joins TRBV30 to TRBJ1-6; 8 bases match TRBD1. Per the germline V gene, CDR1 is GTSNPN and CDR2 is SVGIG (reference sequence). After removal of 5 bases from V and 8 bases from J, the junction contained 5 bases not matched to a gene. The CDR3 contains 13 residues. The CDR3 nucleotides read TGTGCCTGGGCAGGGGGCGATGATTCACCCCTCCACTTT. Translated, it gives CAWAGGDDSPLHF.

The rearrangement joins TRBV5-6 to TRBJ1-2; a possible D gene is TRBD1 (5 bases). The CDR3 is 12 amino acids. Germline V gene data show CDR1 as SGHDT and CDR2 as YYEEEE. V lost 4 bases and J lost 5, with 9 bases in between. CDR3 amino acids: CASSQGGYGYTF. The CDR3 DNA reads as TGTGCCAGCAGCCAGGGCGGATATGGCTACACCTTC.

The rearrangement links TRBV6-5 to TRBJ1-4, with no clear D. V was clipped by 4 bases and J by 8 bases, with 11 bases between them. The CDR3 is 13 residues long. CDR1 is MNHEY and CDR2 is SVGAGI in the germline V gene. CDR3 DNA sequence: TGTGCCAGCAGTTCCAATATAATGGAAAAACTGTTTTTT. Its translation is CASSSNIMEKLFF.

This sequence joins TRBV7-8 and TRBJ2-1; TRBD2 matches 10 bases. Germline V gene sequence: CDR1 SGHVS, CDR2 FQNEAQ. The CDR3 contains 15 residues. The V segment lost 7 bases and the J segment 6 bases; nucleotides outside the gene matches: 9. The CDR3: CASTIAGGDFNEQFF. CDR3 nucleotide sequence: TGTGCCAGCACCATAGCGGGGGGCGATTTCAATGAGCAGTTCTTC.

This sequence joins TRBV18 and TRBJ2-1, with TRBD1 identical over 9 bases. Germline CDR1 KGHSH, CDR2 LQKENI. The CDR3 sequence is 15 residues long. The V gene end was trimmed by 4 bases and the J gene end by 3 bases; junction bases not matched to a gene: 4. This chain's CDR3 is CASSLRDRVYNEQFF. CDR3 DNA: TGTGCCAGCTCACTCCGGGACAGGGTCTACAATGAGCAGTTCTTC.

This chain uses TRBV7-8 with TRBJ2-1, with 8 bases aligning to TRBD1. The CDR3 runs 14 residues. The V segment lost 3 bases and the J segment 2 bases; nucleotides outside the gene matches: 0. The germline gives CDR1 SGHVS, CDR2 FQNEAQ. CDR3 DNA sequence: TGTGCCAGCAGCTTGGACAGGGCCTACAATGAGCAGTTCTTC. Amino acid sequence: CASSLDRAYNEQFF.

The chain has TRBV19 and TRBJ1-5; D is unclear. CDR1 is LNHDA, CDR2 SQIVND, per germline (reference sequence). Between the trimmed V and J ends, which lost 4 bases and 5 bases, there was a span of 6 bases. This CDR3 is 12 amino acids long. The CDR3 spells CASSTLDQPQHF. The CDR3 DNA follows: TGTGCCAGTAGTACCCTCGATCAGCCCCAGCATTTT.

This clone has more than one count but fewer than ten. The CDR3 region is CASKESGNSPLHF. DNA for the CDR3: TGTGCCAGTAAGGAGTCAGGGAATTCACCCCTCCACTTT. J is TRBJ1-6 and V is TRBV19; D is perhaps TRBD1 (5 bases). The CDR3 contains 13 residues. Germline V lookup: CDR1 LNHDA, CDR2 SQIVND (reference sequence). The V gene lost 7 bases and the J gene lost 7 bases, with 11 bases spanning the gap.